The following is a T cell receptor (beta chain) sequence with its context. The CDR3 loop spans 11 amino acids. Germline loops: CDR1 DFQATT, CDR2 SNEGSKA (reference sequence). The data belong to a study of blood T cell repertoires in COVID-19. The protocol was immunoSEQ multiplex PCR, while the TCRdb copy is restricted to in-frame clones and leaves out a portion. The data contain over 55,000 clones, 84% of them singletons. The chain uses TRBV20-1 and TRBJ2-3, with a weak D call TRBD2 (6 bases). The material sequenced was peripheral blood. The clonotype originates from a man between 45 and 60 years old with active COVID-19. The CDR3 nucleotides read TGCAGGGGGGGAGACACAGATACGCAGTATTTT. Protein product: CRGGDTDTQYF.